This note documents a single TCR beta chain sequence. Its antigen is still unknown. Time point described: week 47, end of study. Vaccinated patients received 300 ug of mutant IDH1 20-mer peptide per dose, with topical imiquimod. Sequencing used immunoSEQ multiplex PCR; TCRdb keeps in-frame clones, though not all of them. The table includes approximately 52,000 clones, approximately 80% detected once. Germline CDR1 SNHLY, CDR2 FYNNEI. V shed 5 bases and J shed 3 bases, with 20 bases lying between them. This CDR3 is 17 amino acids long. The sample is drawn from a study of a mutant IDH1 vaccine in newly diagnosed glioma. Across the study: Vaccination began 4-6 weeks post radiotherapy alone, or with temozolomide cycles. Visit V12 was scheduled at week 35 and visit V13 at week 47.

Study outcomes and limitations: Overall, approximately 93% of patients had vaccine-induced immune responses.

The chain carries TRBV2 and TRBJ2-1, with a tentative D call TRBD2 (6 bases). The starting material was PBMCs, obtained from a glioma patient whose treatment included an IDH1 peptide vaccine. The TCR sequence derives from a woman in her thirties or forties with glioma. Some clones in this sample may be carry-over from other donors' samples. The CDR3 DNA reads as TGTGCCAGCAGTTTCCGGGACTCCTCTTTTATCTACAATGAGCAGTTCTTC. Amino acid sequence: CASSFRDSSFIYNEQFF. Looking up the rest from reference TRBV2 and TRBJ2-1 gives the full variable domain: EPEVTQTPSHQVTQMGQEVILRCVPISNHLYFYWYRQILGQKVEFLVSFYNNEISEKSEIFDDQFSVERPDGSNFTLKIRSTKLEDSAMYFCASSFRDSSFIYNEQFFGPGTRLTVL.